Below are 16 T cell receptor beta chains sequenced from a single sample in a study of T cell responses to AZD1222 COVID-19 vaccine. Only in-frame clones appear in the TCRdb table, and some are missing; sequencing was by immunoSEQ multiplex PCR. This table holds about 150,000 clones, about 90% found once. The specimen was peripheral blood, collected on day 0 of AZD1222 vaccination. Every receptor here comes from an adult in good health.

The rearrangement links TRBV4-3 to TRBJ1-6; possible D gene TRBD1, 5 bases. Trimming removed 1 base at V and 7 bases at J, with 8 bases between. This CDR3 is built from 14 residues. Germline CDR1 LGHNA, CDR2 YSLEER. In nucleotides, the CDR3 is TGCGCCAGCAGCCAAGTAGGGGCAAATTCACCCCTCCACTTT. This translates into CASSQVGANSPLHF.

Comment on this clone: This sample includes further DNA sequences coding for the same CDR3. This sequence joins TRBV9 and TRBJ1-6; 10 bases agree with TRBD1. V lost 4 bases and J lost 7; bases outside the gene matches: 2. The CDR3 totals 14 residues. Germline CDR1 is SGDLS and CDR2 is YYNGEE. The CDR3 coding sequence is TGTGCCAGCAGCCCGGGACAGGGGAATTCACCCCTCCACTTT. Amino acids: CASSPGQGNSPLHF.

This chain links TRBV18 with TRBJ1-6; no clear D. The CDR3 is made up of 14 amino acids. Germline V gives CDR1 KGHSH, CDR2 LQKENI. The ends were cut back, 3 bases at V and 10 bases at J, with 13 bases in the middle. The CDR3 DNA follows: TGTGCCAGCTCACCGGACGGATTGACCTCACCCCTCCACTTT. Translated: CASSPDGLTSPLHF.

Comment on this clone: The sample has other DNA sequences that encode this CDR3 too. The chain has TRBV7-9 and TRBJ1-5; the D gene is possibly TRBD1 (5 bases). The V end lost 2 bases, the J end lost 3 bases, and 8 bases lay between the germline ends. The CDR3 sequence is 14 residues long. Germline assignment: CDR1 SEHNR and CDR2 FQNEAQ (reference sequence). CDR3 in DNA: TGTGCCAGCAGCTTAAATGGGGCCAATCAGCCCCAGCATTTT. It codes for CASSLNGANQPQHF. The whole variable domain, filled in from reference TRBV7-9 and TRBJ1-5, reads DTGVSQNPRHKITKRGQNVTFRCDPISEHNRLYWYRQTLGQGPEFLTYFQNEAQLEKSRLLSDRFSAERPKGSFSTLEIQRTEQGDSAMYLCASSLNGANQPQHFGDGTRLSIL.

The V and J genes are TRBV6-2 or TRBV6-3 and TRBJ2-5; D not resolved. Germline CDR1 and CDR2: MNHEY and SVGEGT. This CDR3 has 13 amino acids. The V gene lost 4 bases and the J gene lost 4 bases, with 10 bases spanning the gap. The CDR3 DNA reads TGTGCCAGCAGTTGGAATGATGGAGAGACCCAGTACTTC. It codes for CASSWNDGETQYF.

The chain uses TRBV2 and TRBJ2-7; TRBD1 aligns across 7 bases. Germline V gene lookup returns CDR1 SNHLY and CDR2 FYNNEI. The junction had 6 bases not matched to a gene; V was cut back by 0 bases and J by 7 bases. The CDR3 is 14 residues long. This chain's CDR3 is CASSEATGVVEQYF. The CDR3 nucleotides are TGTGCCAGCAGTGAAGCCACAGGGGTTGTTGAGCAGTACTTC.

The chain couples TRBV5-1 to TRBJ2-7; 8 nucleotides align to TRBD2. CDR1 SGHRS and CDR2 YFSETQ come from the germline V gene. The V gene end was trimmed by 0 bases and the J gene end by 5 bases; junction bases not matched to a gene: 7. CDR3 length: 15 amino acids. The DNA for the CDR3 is TGCGCCAGCAGCTTGGTAGCCGGGGGGGGCGACGAGCAGTACTTC. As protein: CASSLVAGGGDEQYF.

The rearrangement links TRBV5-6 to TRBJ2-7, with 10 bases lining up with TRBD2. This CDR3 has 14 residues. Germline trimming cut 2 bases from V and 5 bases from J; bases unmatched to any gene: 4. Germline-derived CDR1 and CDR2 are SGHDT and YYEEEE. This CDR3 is CASSLGLAVHEQYF. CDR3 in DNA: TGTGCCAGCAGCTTAGGACTAGCGGTCCACGAGCAGTACTTC.

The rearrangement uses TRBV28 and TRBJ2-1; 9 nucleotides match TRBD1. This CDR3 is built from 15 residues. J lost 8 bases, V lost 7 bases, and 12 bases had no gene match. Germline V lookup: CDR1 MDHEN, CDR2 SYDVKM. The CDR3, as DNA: TGTGCCAGCACCCCCCGGGACAGGGCCCTGGATGAGCAGTTCTTC. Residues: CASTPRDRALDEQFF.

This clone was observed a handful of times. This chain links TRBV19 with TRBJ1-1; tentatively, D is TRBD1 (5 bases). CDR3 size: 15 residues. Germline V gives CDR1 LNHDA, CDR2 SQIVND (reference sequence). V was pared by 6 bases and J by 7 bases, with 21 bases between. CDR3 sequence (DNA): TGTGCCAGTAGCCTTCAGGGAAAGGGCCAACATGAAGCTTTCTTT. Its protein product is CASSLQGKGQHEAFF.

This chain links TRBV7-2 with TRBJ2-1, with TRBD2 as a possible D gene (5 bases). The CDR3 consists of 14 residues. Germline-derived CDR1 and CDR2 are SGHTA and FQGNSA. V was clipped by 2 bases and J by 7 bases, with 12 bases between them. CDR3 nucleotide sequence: TGTGCCAGCAGCTTACCCCGGGAAAGGAATGAGCAGTTCTTC. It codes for CASSLPRERNEQFF.

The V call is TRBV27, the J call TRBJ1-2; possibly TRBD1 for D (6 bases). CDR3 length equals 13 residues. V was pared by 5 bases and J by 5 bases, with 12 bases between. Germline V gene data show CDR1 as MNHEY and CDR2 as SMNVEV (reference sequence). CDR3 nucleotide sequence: TGTGCCAGCAGTCCGGGACAAGAATATGGCTACACCTTC. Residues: CASSPGQEYGYTF.

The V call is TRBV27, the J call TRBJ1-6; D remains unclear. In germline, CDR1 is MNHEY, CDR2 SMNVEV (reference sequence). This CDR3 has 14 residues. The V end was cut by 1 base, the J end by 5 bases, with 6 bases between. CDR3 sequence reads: CASSLLRDNSPLHF. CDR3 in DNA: TGTGCCAGCAGTTTATTACGGGATAATTCACCCCTCCACTTT.

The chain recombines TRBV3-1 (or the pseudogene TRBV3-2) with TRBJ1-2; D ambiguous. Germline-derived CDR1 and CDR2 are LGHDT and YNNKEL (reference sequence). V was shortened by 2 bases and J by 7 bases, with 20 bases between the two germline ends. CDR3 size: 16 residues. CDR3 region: CASSQLECYSESGYTF. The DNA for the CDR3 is TGTGCCAGCAGCCAACTGGAATGTTATTCGGAAAGTGGCTACACCTTC.

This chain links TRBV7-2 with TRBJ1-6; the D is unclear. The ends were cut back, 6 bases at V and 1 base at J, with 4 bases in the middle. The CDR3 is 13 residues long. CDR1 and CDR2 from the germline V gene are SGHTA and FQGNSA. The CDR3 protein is CASSGSYNSPLHF. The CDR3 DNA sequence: TGTGCCAGCAGTGGTTCCTATAATTCACCCCTCCACTTT.

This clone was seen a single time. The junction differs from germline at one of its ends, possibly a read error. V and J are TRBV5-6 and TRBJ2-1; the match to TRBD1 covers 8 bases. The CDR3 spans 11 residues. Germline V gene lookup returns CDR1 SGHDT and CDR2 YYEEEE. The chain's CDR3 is CASSTDRVVLF. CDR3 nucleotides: TGTGCCAGCAGCACGGACAGGGTTGTGCTCTTC.